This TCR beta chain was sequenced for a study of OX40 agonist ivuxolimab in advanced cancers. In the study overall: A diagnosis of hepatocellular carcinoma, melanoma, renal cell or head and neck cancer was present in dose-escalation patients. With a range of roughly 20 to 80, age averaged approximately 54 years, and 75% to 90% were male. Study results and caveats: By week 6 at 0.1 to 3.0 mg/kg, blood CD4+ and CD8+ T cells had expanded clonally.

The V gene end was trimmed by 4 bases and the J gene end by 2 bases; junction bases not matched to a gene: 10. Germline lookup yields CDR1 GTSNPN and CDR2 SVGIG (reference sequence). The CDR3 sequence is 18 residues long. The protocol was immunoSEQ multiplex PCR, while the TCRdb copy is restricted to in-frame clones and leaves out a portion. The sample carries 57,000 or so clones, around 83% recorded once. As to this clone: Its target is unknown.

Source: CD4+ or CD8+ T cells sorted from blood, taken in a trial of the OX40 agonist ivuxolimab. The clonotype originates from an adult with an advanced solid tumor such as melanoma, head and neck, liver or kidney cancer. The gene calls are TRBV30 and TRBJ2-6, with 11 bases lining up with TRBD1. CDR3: CAWTLFPGQGAGANVLTF. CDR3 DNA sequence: TGTGCCTGGACCCTTTTCCCGGGACAGGGGGCTGGGGCCAACGTCCTGACTTTC.